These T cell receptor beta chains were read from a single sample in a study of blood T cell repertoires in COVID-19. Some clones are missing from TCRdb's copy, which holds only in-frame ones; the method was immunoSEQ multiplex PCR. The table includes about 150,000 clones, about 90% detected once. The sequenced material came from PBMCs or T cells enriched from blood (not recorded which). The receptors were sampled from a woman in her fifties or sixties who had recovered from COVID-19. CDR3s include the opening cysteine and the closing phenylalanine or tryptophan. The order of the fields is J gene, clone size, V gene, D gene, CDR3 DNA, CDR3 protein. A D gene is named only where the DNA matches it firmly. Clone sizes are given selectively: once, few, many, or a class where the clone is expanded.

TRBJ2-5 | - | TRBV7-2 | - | TGTGCCAGCAACAAGAGGACACTCCAAGAGACCCAGTACTTC | CASNKRTLQETQYF
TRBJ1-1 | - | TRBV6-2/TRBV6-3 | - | TGTGCCAGCAGTTTTCGGACAGCGAACACTGAAGCTTTCTTT | CASSFRTANTEAFF
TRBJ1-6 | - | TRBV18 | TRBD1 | TGTGCCAGCTCATCAACAGGGGGCAGTAATTCACCCCTCCACTTT | CASSSTGGSNSPLHF
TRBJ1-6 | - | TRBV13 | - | TGTGCCAGCAGCTCATCAGGCTCACCCCTCCACTTT | CASSSSGSPLHF
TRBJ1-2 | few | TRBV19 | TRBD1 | TGTGCCAGTAGTATACAGGGGGCGTTTGGCTACACCTTC | CASSIQGAFGYTF
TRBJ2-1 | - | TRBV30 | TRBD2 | TGTGCCTGTACCCTGGGGGCCCTAGCGGGAGATCATGAGCAGTTCTTC | CACTLGALAGDHEQFF
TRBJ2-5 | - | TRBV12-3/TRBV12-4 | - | TGTGCCAGCACTCGGGGGGCCGGGGAGACCCAGTACTTC | CASTRGAGETQYF
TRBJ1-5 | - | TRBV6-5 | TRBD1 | TGTGCCAGCAGAACCGGGACAGGGACGAATCAGCCCCAGCATTTT | CASRTGTGTNQPQHF
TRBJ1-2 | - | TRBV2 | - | TGTGCCAGCCTAAAGGGAGCGGCTAACTATGGCTACACCTTC | CASLKGAANYGYTF
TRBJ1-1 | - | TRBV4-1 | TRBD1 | TGCGCCAGCAGCCAAGGGAGGGGACAGGGTCCCACTGAAGCTTTCTTT | CASSQGRGQGPTEAFF
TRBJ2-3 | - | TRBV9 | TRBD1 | TGTGCCAGCAGCCCCCAAGCGGGACAGGGAAGGACAGATACGCAGTATTTT | CASSPQAGQGRTDTQYF
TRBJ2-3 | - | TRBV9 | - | TGTGCCAGCAGCGTAGCTACAGGCAACACAGATACGCAGTATTTT | CASSVATGNTDTQYF
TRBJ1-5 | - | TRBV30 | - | TGTGCCTGGAGTGTAAGGGGAGGGGGCAATCAGCCCCAGCATTTT | CAWSVRGGGNQPQHF
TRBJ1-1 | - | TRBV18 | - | TGTGCCAGCTCACCACCGGTGGCGGGGTTTCAGACTGAAGCTTTCTTT | CASSPPVAGFQTEAFF
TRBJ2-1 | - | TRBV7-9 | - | TGTGCCAGCAGCCCCGCCGCGCTAGCTACTGTTCAGCACACGTTCTTC | CASSPAALATVQHTFF
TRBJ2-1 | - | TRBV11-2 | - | TGTGCCAGCAGCTTAGGGCCCTGGGGAGTTGCCGGAAATGAGCAGTTCTTC | CASSLGPWGVAGNEQFF
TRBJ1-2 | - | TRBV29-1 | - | TGCAGCGTTGCGTTGGGCTTTGGAGGCTACACCTTC | CSVALGFGGYTF
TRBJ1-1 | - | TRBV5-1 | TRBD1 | TGCGCCAGCAGCTTGAAACAGGGGTTTGCGAACACTGAAGCTTTCTTT | CASSLKQGFANTEAFF
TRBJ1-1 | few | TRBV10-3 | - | TGTGCCATCAGTGATAACAGCTACACTGAAGCTTTCTTT | CAISDNSYTEAFF
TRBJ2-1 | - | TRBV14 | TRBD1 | TGTGCCAGCAGCCAAGGCAAAGGGACAGGGGAGAATGAGCAGTTCTTC | CASSQGKGTGENEQFF
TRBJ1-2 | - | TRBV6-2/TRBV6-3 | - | TGTGCCAGCAGTTATAGGACAGCTAACTATGGCTACACCTTC | CASSYRTANYGYTF
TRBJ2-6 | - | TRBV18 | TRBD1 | TGTGCCAGCTCACCGGACAGGGCGGGCTCTGGGGCCAACGTCCTGACTTTC | CASSPDRAGSGANVLTF
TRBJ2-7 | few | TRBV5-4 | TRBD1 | TGTGCCAGCAGCTCGGGACAGAGACCCTACGAGCAGTACTTC | CASSSGQRPYEQYF
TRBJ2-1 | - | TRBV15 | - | TGTGCCACCAGCGACCGGGGTATCTCCTACAATGAGCAGTTCTTC | CATSDRGISYNEQFF
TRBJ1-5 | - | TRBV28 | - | TGTGCCAGCAGCTCGCCAGGGGGCAATCAGCCCCAGCATTTT | CASSSPGGNQPQHF
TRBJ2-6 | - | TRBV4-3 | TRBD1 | TGCGCCAGCAGCCAAGACCCCGGACAGGGACTCGCTGGGGCCAACGTCCTGACTTTC | CASSQDPGQGLAGANVLTF